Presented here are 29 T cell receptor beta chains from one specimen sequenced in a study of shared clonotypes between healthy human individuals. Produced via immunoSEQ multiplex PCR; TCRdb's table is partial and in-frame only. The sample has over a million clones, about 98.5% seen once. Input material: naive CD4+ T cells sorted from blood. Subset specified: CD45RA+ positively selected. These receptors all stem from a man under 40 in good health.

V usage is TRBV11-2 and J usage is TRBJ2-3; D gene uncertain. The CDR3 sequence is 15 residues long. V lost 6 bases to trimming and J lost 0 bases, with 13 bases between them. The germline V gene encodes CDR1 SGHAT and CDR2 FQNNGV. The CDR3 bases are TGTGCCAGCAGTTTTAGCAGACCTAGCACAGATACGCAGTATTTT. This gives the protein CASSFSRPSTDTQYF.

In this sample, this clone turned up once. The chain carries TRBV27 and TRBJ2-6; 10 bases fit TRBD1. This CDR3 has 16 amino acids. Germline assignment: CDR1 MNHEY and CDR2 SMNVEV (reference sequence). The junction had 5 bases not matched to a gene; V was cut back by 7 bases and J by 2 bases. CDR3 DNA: TGTGCCAGCATGGGGACAGGGGCACCTGGGGCCAACGTCCTGACTTTC. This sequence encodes CASMGTGAPGANVLTF.

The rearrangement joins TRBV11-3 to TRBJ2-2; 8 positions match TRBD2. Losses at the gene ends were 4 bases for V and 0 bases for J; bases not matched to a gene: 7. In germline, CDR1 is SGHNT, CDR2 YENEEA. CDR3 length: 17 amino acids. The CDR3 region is CASSSQLTSANTGELFF. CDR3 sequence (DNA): TGTGCCAGCAGCTCCCAATTGACTAGCGCGAACACCGGGGAGCTGTTTTTT. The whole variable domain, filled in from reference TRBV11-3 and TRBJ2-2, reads EAGVVQSPRYKIIEKKQPVAFWCNPISGHNTLYWYLQNLGQGPELLIRYENEEAVDDSQLPKDRFSAERLKGVDSTLKIQPAELGDSAVYLCASSSQLTSANTGELFFGEGSRLTVL.

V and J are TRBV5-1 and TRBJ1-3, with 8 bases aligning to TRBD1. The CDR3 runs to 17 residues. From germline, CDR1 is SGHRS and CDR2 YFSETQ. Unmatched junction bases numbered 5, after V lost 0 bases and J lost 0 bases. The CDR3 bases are TGCGCCAGCAGCTTGGGTCCAGGGGGCACCTCTGGAAACACCATATATTTT. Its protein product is CASSLGPGGTSGNTIYF.

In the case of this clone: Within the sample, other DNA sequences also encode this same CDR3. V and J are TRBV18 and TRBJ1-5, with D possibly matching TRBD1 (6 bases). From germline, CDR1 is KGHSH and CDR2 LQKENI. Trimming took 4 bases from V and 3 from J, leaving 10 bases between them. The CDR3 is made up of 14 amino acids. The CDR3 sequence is CASSRNRDNQPQHF. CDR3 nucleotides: TGTGCCAGCTCACGTAACAGGGACAATCAGCCCCAGCATTTT.

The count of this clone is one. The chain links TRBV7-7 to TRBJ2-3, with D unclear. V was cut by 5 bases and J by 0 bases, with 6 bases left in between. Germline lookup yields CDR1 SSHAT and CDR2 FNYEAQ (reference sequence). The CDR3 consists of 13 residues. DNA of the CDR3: TGTGCCAGCAGCCGAACAAGCACAGATACGCAGTATTTT. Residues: CASSRTSTDTQYF.

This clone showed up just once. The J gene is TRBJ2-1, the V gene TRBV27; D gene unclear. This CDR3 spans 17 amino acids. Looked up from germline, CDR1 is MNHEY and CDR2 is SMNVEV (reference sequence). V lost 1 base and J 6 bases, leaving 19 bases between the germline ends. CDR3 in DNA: TGTGCCAGCAGTTTATGGGTAGGGAATGGAAAGAGCAATGAGCAGTTCTTC. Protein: CASSLWVGNGKSNEQFF.

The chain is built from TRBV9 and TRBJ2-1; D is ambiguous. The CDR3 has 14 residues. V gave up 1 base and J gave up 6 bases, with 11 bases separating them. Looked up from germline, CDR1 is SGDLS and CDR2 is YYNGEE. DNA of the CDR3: TGTGCCAGCAGCGTAAACAGACACGGCAATGAGCAGTTCTTC. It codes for CASSVNRHGNEQFF.

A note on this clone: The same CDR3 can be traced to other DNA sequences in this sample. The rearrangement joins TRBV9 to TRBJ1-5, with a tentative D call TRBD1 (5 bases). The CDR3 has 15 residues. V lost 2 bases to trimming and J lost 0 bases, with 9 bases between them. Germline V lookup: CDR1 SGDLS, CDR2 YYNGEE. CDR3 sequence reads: CASSVDSYSNQPQHF. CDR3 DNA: TGTGCCAGCAGCGTTGACAGCTATAGCAATCAGCCCCAGCATTTT.

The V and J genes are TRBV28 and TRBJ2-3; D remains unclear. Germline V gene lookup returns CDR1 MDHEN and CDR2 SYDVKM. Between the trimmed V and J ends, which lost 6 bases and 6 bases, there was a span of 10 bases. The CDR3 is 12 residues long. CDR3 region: CASSTPLDTQYF. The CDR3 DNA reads TGTGCCAGCAGCACCCCGTTGGATACGCAGTATTTT. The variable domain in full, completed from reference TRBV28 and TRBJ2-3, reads DVKVTQSSRYLVKRTGEKVFLECVQDMDHENMFWYRQDPGLGLRLIYFSYDVKMKEKGDIPEGYSVSREKKERFSLILESASTNQTSMYLCASSTPLDTQYFGPGTRLTVL.

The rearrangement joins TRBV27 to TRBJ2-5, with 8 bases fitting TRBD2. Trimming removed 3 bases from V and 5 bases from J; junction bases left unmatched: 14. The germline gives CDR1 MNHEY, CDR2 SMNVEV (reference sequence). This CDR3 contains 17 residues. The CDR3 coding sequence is TGTGCCAGCAGTTTGACAAGCGGGAGTCTTATTGGGGAGACCCAGTACTTC. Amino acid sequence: CASSLTSGSLIGETQYF.

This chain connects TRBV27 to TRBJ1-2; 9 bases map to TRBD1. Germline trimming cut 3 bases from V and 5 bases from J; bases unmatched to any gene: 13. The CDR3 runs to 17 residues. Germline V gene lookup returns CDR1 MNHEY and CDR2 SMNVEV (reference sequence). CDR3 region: CASSFDGQGIGRYGYTF. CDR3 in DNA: TGTGCCAGCAGTTTCGACGGACAGGGGATCGGGAGATATGGCTACACCTTC.

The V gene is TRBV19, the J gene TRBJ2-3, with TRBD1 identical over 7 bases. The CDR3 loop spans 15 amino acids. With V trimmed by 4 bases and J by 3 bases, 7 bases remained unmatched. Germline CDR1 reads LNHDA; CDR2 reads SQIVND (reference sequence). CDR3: CASSNTGARTDTQYF. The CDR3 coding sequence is TGTGCCAGTAGTAACACAGGGGCGAGGACAGATACGCAGTATTTT.

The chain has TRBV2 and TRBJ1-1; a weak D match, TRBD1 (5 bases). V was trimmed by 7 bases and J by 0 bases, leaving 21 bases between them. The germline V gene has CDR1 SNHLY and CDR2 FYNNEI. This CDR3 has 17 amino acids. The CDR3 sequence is CASTMTVSRSVNTEAFF. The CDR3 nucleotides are TGTGCCAGCACCATGACAGTGTCCCGCTCCGTGAACACTGAAGCTTTCTTT.

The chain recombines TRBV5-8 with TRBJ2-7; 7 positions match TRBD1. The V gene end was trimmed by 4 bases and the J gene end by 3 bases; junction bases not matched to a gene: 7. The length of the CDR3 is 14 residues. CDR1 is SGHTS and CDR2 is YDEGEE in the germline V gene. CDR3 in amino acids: CASSRDRAYYEQYF. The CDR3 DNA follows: TGTGCCAGCAGCCGAGACAGGGCCTACTACGAGCAGTACTTC.

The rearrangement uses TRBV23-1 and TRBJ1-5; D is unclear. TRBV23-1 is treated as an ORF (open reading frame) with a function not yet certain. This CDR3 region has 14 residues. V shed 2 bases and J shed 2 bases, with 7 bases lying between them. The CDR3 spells CASSQNVGNQPQHF. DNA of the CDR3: TGCGCCAGCAGTCAAAACGTGGGCAATCAGCCCCAGCATTTT.

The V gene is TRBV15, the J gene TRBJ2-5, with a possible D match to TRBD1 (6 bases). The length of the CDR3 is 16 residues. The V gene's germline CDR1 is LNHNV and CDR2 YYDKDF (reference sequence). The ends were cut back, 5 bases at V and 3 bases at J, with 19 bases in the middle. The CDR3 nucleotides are TGTGCCACCAGCCGAGGGAGCATCGAGGGGGAAGAGACCCAGTACTTC. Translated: CATSRGSIEGEETQYF.

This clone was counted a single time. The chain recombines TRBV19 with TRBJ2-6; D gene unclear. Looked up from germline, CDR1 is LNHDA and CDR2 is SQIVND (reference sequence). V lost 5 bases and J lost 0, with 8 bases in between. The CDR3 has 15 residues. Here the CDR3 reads CASSPQVSGANVLTF. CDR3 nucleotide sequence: TGTGCCAGTAGTCCGCAGGTCTCTGGGGCCAACGTCCTGACTTTC.

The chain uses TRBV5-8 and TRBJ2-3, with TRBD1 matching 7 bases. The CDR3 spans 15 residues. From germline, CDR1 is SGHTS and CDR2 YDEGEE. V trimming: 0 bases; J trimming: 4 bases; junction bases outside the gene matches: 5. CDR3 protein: CASSLVGGSPDTQYF. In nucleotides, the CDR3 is TGTGCCAGCAGCTTGGTAGGGGGCTCACCAGATACGCAGTATTTT.

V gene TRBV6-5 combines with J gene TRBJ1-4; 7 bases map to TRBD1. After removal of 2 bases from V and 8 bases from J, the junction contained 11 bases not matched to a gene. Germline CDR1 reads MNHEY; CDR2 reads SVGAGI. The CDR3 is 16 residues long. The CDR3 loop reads CASSYGATGSGEKLFF. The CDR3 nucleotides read TGTGCCAGCAGTTACGGGGCGACAGGGTCGGGCGAAAAACTGTTTTTT.

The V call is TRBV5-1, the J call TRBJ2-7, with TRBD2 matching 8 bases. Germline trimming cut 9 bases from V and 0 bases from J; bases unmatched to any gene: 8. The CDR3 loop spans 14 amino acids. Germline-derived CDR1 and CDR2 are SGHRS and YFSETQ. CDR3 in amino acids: CATRTSTISYEQYF. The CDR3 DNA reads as TGCGCCACTAGGACTAGCACCATCTCCTACGAGCAGTACTTC.

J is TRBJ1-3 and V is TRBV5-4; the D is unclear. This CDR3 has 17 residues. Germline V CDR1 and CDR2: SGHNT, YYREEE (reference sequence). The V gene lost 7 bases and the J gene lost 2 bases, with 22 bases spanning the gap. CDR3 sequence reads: CASRSLGGPSPGNTIYF. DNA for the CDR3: TGTGCCAGCCGCTCCTTGGGAGGGCCATCCCCTGGAAACACCATATATTTT.

The CDR3 nucleotides read TGCGCCAGCAGCCTGGGCAATGAGCAGTTCTTC. The encoded protein is CASSLGNEQFF. The V gene is TRBV4-1, the J gene TRBJ2-1; D gene uncertain. Germline CDR1 and CDR2: MGHRA and YSYEKL. This CDR3 has 11 amino acids. Trimming cost V 4 bases and J 6 bases, with 4 bases left between them.

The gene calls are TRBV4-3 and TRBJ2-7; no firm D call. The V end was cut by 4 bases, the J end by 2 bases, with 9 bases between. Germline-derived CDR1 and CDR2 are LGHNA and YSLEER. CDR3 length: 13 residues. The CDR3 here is CASSRNGAYEQYF. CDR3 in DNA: TGCGCCAGCAGCCGAAATGGAGCCTACGAGCAGTACTTC.

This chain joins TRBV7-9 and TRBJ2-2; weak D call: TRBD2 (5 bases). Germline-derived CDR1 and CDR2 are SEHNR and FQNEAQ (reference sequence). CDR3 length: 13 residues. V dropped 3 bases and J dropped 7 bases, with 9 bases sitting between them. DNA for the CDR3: TGTGCCAGCAGCTTTGGACTGGTCGGGGAGCTGTTTTTT. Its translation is CASSFGLVGELFF.

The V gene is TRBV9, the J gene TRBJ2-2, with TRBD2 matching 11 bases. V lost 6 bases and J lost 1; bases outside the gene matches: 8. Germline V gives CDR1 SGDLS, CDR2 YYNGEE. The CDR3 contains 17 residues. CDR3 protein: CASTVGLADRNTGELFF. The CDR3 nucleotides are TGTGCCAGCACCGTGGGACTAGCGGATAGGAACACCGGGGAGCTGTTTTTT.

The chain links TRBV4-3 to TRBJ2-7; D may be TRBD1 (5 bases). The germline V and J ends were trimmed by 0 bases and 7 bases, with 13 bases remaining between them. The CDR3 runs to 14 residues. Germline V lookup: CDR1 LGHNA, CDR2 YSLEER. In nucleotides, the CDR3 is TGCGCCAGCAGCCAAGAATTCTCTGGACAAGAGCAGTACTTC. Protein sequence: CASSQEFSGQEQYF.

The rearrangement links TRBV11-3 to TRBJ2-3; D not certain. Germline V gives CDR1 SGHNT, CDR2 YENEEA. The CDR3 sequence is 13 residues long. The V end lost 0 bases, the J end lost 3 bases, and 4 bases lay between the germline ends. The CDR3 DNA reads TGTGCCAGCAGCTTAGATAGGACAGATACGCAGTATTTT. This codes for CASSLDRTDTQYF. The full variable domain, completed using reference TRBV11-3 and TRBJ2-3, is EAGVVQSPRYKIIEKKQPVAFWCNPISGHNTLYWYLQNLGQGPELLIRYENEEAVDDSQLPKDRFSAERLKGVDSTLKIQPAELGDSAVYLCASSLDRTDTQYFGPGTRLTVL.

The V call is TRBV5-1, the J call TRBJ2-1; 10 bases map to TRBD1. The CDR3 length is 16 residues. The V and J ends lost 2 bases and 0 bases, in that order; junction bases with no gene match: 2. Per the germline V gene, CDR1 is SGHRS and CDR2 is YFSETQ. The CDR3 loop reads CASSFRDRGSYNEQFF. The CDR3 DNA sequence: TGCGCCAGCAGCTTTCGGGACAGGGGCTCCTACAATGAGCAGTTCTTC.